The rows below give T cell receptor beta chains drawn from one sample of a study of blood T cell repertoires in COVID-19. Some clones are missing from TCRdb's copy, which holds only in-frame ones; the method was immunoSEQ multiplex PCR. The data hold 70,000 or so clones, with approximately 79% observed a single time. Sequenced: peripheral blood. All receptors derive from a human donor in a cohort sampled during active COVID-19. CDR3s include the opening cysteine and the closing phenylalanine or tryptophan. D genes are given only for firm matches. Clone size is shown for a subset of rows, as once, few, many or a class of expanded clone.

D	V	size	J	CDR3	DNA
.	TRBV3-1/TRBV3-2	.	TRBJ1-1	CASSRTGNTEAFF	TGTGCCAGCAGCCGTACAGGGAACACTGAAGCTTTCTTT
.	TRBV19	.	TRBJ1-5	CASDNRGQPSNQPQHF	TGTGCCAGTGACAACCGAGGACAGCCCAGCAATCAGCCCCAGCATTTT
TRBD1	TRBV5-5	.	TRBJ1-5	CASSGGQGGRNQPQHF	TGTGCCAGCAGCGGCGGACAGGGCGGGCGCAATCAGCCCCAGCATTTT
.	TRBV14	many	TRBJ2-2	CASSPSPTGELFF	TGTGCCAGCAGCCCAAGCCCTACCGGGGAGCTGTTTTTT
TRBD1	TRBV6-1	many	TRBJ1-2	CASSEPGQGDGYTF	TGTGCCAGCAGTGAACCTGGACAGGGTGATGGCTACACCTTC
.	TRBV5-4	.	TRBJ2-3	CASSLGPGYPTDTQYF	TGTGCCAGCAGCTTGGGTCCGGGGTACCCCACAGATACGCAGTATTTT
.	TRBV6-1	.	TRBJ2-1	CASSEQGNNEQFF	TGTGCCAGCAGTGAACAGGGCAACAATGAGCAGTTCTTC
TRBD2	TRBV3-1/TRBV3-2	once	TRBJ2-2	CASSQGLAGGPGGELFF	TGTGCCAGCAGCCAGGGACTAGCGGGGGGTCCTGGCGGGGAGCTGTTTTTT
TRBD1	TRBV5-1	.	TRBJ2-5	CASSLTGGETQYF	TGCGCCAGCAGCTTGACAGGGGGGGAGACCCAGTACTTC
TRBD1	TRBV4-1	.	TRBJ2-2	CASSQDRLGQGQGGKVTGELFF	TGCGCCAGCAGCCAAGATAGGTTGGGACAGGGACAAGGGGGCAAGGTCACCGGGGAGCTGTTTTTT
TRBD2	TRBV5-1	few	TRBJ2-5	CTTSREGNQETQYF	TGCACCACCTCCCGGGAGGGTAACCAAGAGACCCAGTACTTC
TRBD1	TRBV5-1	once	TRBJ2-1	CASSWSTGQGSPNEQFF	TGCGCCAGCAGCTGGTCCACAGGACAGGGTTCTCCCAATGAGCAGTTCTTC
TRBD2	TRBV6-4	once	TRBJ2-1	CASSPGGRAGSVSYNEQFF	TGTGCCAGCAGTCCTGGGGGGAGGGCCGGCTCTGTCTCCTACAATGAGCAGTTCTTC
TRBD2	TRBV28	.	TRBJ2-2	CASSFGGKNTGELFF	TGTGCCAGCAGTTTCGGGGGGAAGAACACCGGGGAGCTGTTTTTT
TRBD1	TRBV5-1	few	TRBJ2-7	CASSLGAGTGATYEQYF	TGCGCCAGCAGCTTGGGTGCTGGGACAGGGGCGACCTACGAGCAGTACTTC
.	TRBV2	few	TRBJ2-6	CASSAGEGANVLTF	TGTGCCAGCAGTGCAGGGGAAGGGGCCAACGTCCTGACTTTC
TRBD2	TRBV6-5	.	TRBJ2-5	CASSPGGGVETQYF	TGTGCCAGCAGTCCCGGGGGAGGGGTAGAGACCCAGTACTTC
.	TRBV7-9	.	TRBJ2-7	CASSSGLGGYEQYF	TGTGCCAGCAGCTCAGGGTTAGGGGGCTACGAGCAGTACTTC
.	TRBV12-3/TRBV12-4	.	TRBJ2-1	CASSLRGEQFF	TGTGCCAGCAGTTTAAGGGGTGAGCAGTTCTTC
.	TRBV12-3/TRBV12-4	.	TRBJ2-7	CASSGQHSYEQYF	TGTGCCAGCAGCGGACAGCACTCCTACGAGCAGTACTTC
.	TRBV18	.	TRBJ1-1	CASSGTGTMNTEAFF	TGTGCCAGCTCAGGCACGGGAACCATGAACACTGAAGCTTTCTTT
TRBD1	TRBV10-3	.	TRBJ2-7	CAIRTTGEQRGEQYF	TGTGCCATCAGGACCACAGGGGAACAACGTGGAGAGCAGTACTTC
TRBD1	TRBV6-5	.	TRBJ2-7	CASSYSRTGITTGQYF	TGTGCCAGCAGTTACTCGCGGACAGGGATTACTACGGGGCAGTACTTC
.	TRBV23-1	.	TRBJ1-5	CASSQSSSGERQPQHF	TGCGCCAGCAGTCAATCGTCATCAGGGGAAAGGCAGCCCCAGCATTTT
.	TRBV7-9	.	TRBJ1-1	CASSLPGDTEAFF	TGTGCCAGCAGCTTACCGGGGGACACTGAAGCTTTCTTT
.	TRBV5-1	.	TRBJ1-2	CASSDSGDLNYGYTF	TGCGCCAGCAGCGACTCAGGGGACCTAAACTATGGCTACACCTTC